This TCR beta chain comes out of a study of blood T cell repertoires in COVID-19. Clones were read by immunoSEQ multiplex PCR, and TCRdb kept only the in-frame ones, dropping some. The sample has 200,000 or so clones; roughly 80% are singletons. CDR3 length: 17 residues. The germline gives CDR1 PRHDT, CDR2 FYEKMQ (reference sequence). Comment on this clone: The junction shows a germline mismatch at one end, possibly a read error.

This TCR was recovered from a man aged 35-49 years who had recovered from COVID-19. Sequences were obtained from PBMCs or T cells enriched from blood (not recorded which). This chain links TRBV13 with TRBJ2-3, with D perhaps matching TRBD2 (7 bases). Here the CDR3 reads CASSKKGGERLTNTQYF. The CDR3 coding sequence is TGTGCCAGCAGCAAAAAAGGGGGGGAGCGACTCACAAATACGCAGTATTTT.